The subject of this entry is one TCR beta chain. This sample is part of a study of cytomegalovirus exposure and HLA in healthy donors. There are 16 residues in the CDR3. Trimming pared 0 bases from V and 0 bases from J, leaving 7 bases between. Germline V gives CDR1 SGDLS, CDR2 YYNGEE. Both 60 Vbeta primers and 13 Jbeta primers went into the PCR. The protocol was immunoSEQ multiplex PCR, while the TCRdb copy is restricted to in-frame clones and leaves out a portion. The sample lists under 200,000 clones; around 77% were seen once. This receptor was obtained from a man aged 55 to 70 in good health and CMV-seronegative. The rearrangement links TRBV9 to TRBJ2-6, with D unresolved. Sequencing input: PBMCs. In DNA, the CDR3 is TGTGCCAGCAGCGTAGGTTGGAGCTCTGGGGCCAACGTCCTGACTTTC. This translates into CASSVGWSSGANVLTF.